This TCR beta chain was retrieved from a study of blood T cell repertoires in COVID-19. About the study: COVID-19 samples from acute and convalescent phases originated in the United States, Italy and Spain. Sample material is recorded as cDNA or gDNA derived from T cells, B-cell-depleted T cells, or PBMCs.

In the authors' workflow: Quantification of nucleated cells was approximated via reference gene primer amplification. Profiling relied on immunoSEQ multiplex PCR, and the TCRdb table lists in-frame clones only, not all of them. Clonal size and the V and J genes are those of that table, whereas D and trimming came from the DNA. The sample has approximately 260,000 clones, approximately 89% seen once. This CDR3 region has 16 residues. Germline V gene lookup returns CDR1 SNHLY and CDR2 FYNNEI. With 3 bases removed from V and 1 base from J, the gap between germline ends came to 16 bases. The chain links TRBV2 to TRBJ2-7, with TRBD1 as a possible D gene (6 bases). Sequencing was carried out using peripheral blood. The receptor comes from a woman aged 40 to 49 who had recovered from COVID-19. CDR3 residues: CASSDVRRQASYEQYF. CDR3 bases: TGTGCCAGCAGTGATGTTCGGAGACAGGCGTCCTACGAGCAGTACTTC.